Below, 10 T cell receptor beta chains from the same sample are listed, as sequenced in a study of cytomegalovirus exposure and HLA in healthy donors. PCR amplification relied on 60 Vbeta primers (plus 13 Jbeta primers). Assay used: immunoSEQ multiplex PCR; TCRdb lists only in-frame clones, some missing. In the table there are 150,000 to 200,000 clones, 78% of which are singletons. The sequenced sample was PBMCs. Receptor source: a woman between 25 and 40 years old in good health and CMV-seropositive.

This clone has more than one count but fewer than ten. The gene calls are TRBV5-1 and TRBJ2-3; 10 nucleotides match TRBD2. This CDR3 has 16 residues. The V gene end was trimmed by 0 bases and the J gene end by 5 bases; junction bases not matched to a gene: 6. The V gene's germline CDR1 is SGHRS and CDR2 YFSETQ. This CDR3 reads CASSLVASGSKDTQYF. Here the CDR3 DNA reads TGCGCCAGCAGCTTGGTAGCTAGCGGGAGTAAAGATACGCAGTATTTT.

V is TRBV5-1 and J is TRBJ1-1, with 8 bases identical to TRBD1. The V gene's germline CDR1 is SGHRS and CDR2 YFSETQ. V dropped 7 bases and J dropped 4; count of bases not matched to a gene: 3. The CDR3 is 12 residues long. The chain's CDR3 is CASSGGSTEAFF. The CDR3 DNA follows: TGCGCCAGCTCAGGGGGCAGCACTGAAGCTTTCTTT. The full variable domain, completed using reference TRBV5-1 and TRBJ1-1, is KAGVTQTPRYLIKTRGQQVTLSCSPISGHRSVSWYQQTPGQGLQFLFEYFSETQRNKGNFPGRFSGRQFSNSRSEMNVSTLELGDSALYLCASSGGSTEAFFGQGTRLTVV.

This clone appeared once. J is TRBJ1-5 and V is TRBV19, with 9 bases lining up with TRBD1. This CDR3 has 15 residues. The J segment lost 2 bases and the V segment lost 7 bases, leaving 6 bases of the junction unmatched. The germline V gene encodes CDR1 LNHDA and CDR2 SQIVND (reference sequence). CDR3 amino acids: CASKDRGMGNQPQHF. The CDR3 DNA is TGTGCCAGTAAGGACAGGGGAATGGGCAATCAGCCCCAGCATTTT. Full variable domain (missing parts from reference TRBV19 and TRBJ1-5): DGGITQSPKYLFRKEGQNVTLSCEQNLNHDAMYWYRQDPGQGLRLIYYSQIVNDFQKGDIAEGYSVSREKKESFPLTVTSAQKNPTAFYLCASKDRGMGNQPQHFGDGTRLSIL.

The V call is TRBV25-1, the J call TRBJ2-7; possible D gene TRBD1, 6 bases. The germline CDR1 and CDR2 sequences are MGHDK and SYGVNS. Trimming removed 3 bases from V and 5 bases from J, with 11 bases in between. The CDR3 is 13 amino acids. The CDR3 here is CASSDTGRNEQYF. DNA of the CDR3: TGTGCCAGCAGTGATACAGGGCGGAACGAGCAGTACTTC.

The chain's CDR3 is CASSIGRGAGELFF. The CDR3 bases are TGTGCCAGTAGTATAGGGCGGGGCGCCGGGGAGCTGTTTTTT. The V and J genes are TRBV19 and TRBJ2-2; D perhaps matches TRBD2 (6 bases). There are 14 residues in the CDR3. Germline-derived CDR1 and CDR2 are LNHDA and SQIVND (reference sequence). With 1 base removed from V and 6 bases from J, the gap between germline ends came to 9 bases.

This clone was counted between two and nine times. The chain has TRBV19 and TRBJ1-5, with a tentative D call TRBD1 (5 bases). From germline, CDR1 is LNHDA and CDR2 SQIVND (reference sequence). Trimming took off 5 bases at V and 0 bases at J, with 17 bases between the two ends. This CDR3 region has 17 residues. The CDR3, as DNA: TGTGCCAGTAGTTCAGGGTGGAGGGGATATAGCAATCAGCCCCAGCATTTT. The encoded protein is CASSSGWRGYSNQPQHF. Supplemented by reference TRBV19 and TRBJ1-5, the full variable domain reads DGGITQSPKYLFRKEGQNVTLSCEQNLNHDAMYWYRQDPGQGLRLIYYSQIVNDFQKGDIAEGYSVSREKKESFPLTVTSAQKNPTAFYLCASSSGWRGYSNQPQHFGDGTRLSIL.

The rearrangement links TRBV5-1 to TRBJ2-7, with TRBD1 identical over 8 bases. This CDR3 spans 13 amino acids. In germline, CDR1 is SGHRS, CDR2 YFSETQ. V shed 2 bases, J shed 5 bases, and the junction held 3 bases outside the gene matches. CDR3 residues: CASSFLTGDEQYF. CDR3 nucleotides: TGCGCCAGCAGCTTCTTGACAGGGGACGAGCAGTACTTC.

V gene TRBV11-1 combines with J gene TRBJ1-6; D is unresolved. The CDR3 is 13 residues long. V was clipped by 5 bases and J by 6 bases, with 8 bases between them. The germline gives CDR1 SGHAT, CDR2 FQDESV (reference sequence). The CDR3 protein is CASSPYRNSPLHF. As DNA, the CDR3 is TGTGCCAGCAGCCCCTACCGTAATTCACCCCTCCACTTT.

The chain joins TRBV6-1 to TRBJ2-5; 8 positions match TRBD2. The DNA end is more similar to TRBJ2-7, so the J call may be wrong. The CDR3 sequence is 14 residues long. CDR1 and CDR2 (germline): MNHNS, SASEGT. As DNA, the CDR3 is TGTGCCAGCAGGACCGGCGGGGGGCCTTACGAGCAGTACTTC. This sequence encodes CASRTGGGPYEQYF.

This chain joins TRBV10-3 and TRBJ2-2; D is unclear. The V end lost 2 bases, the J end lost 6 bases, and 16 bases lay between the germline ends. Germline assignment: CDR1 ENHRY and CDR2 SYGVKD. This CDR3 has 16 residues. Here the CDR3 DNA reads TGTGCCATCAGTGAGCGTAGCAGTCTTGGGTCCGGGGAGCTGTTTTTT. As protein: CAISERSSLGSGELFF.